This is a list of T cell receptor beta chains from one sample in a study of T cell changes during pregnancy in multiple sclerosis. Data came from immunoSEQ multiplex PCR; TCRdb stores just in-frame clones and leaves some out. Of 45,000 to 60,000 clones in the sample, about nine tenths were seen once. The sample was peripheral blood, taken after pregnancy. The receptor source for this set is a female donor in good health, enrolled as a control in a pregnancy study. Each CDR3 is given with its conserved first and last residue. Each record gives: CDR3 length, V gene, CDR3 protein.

len: 14; v_gene: TRBV11-3; CDR3aa: CASSPRTDSYEQYF
len: 14; v_gene: TRBV7-2; CDR3aa: CASSPSPGQETQYF
len: 14; v_gene: TRBV5-4; CDR3aa: CASSFNRGQTEAFF
len: 16; v_gene: TRBV2; CDR3aa: CASSEAPSLVNYGYTF
len: 16; v_gene: TRBV5-4; CDR3aa: CASSLVQRGAGETQYF
len: 15; v_gene: TRBV19; CDR3aa: CATRFGQGSGNTIYF
len: 14; v_gene: TRBV19; CDR3aa: CASSLGQGSGELFF
len: 16; v_gene: TRBV2; CDR3aa: CASSARGRRSNTEAFF
len: 14; v_gene: TRBV6-1; CDR3aa: CASSHRDRGREQYF
len: 13; v_gene: TRBV30; CDR3aa: CAWSRTQRDEQFF
len: 15; v_gene: TRBV7-2; CDR3aa: CASSLAAQGGSPLHF
len: 16; v_gene: TRBV5-1; CDR3aa: CASSPYPTGSNQPQHF
len: 14; v_gene: TRBV9; CDR3aa: CASSASPTPETQYF
len: 16; v_gene: TRBV5-4; CDR3aa: CASSLGGASSNQPQHF
len: 14; v_gene: TRBV27; CDR3aa: CASGFSRGRQPQHF
len: 16; v_gene: TRBV4-3; CDR3aa: CASSQDEGEWGNEQFF
len: 16; v_gene: TRBV9; CDR3aa: CASSVAAANSYNEQFF
len: 13; v_gene: TRBV5-6; CDR3aa: CASSFERTDTQYF
len: 14; v_gene: TRBV4-1; CDR3aa: CASSQVPENQPQHF
len: 17; v_gene: TRBV28; CDR3aa: CASSSPGQGAIRPGYTF
len: 15; v_gene: TRBV6-5; CDR3aa: CASSYGRGQNYGYTF
len: 12; v_gene: TRBV4-2; CDR3aa: CASSQPGSPLHF
len: 14; v_gene: TRBV5-1; CDR3aa: CASSPEGEGTEAFF
len: 19; v_gene: TRBV4-1; CDR3aa: CASSRQGTSGFSGANVLTF
len: 17; v_gene: TRBV5-4; CDR3aa: CASSRSLAGAITDTQYF
len: 16; v_gene: TRBV18; CDR3aa: CASSPVSRPSTDTQYF
len: 14; v_gene: TRBV6-5; CDR3aa: CASSYGRQAYGYTF
len: 15; v_gene: TRBV11-2; CDR3aa: CASSLDRENYYGYTF
len: 14; v_gene: TRBV9; CDR3aa: CASSVGLAGDEQYF
len: 14; v_gene: TRBV7-2; CDR3aa: CASSSRQRTDTQYF
len: 15; v_gene: TRBV19; CDR3aa: CASHSGTGSGYGYTF
len: 13; v_gene: TRBV5-6; CDR3aa: CASRRQGAGEQYF
len: 14; v_gene: TRBV10-3; CDR3aa: CAISVSGGTDTQYF
len: 17; v_gene: TRBV6-1; CDR3aa: CASSESHRGDYTGELFF
len: 15; v_gene: TRBV19; CDR3aa: CASTEAGTQYNEQFF
len: 14; v_gene: TRBV5-1; CDR3aa: CASSLVGENQPQHF
len: 14; v_gene: TRBV7-9; CDR3aa: CASSSLDRGQPQHF
len: 15; v_gene: TRBV5-1; CDR3aa: CASSLLGGSSNEQFF
len: 13; v_gene: TRBV7-9; CDR3aa: CASSLGQQETQYF
len: 15; v_gene: TRBV18; CDR3aa: CASSPSGTGSYEQYF
len: 15; v_gene: TRBV7-9; CDR3aa: CASSLTGQVSSPLHF
len: 15; v_gene: TRBV5-1; CDR3aa: CASSPAGGLTYEQYF
len: 13; v_gene: TRBV7-2; CDR3aa: CASSTRPSEEAFF
len: 16; v_gene: TRBV28; CDR3aa: CASSPPLIAGSNEQYF
len: 16; v_gene: TRBV7-9; CDR3aa: CASSFSGGTISYEQYF
len: 15; v_gene: TRBV19; CDR3aa: CASRADRGFYNEQFF
len: 15; v_gene: TRBV5-6; CDR3aa: CASSWAGQGHYEQYF
len: 15; v_gene: TRBV2; CDR3aa: CASSELAGDTGELFF
len: 13; v_gene: TRBV27; CDR3aa: CASSFDMDRAQFF